These T cell receptor beta chains were read from a single sample in a study of identical twins. TCRdb analysed the 5' RACE reads with MiXCR anew, one entry per CDR3 protein. Seen here are about 530,000 distinct CDR3 sequences, 20% to 25% observed once, and the top ten hold 0.45% to 0.5%. This sample was shared with a second study, whose subject was yellow fever vaccine responses in identical twins.

The sample taken for sequencing was CD4+ T cells sorted from blood. The receptors derive from a woman between 18 and 29 years old in good health. CDR3s include the opening cysteine and the closing phenylalanine or tryptophan. D genes are given only for firm matches. Some rows have no size entry. The others give once, few or many, or a class for an expanded clone.

abundance: few
d_gene: TRBD2
j_gene: TRBJ2-3
len: 16
v_gene: TRBV25-1
CDR3nt: TGTGCCAGCAGTGCCTCTGGCGGGGGGCGACTAGATACGCAGTATTTT
CDR3aa: CASSASGGGRLDTQYF

abundance: .
d_gene: TRBD2
j_gene: TRBJ2-3
len: 16
v_gene: TRBV3-1
CDR3nt: TGTGCCAGCAGCCGGACTAGCGGGATGAGGACAGATACGCAGTATTTT
CDR3aa: CASSRTSGMRTDTQYF

abundance: .
d_gene: .
j_gene: TRBJ1-2
len: 13
v_gene: TRBV5-1
CDR3nt: TGCGCCAGCAGCTTCGGGGGCGGTTATGGCTACACCTTC
CDR3aa: CASSFGGGYGYTF

abundance: .
d_gene: TRBD1
j_gene: TRBJ2-1
len: 15
v_gene: TRBV9
CDR3nt: TGTGCCAGCACCAGCCAGGGACAGGACTTCAATGAGCAGTTCTTC
CDR3aa: CASTSQGQDFNEQFF

abundance: few
d_gene: .
j_gene: TRBJ2-3
len: 13
v_gene: TRBV3-1
CDR3nt: TGTGCCAGCAGCCATAAGGACTTTCATACGCAGTATTTT
CDR3aa: CASSHKDFHTQYF

abundance: .
d_gene: .
j_gene: TRBJ2-5
len: 13
v_gene: TRBV5-1
CDR3nt: TGCGCCAGCAGCATGACAAGCCAAGAGACCCAGTACTTC
CDR3aa: CASSMTSQETQYF

abundance: few
d_gene: TRBD2
j_gene: TRBJ2-1
len: 16
v_gene: TRBV12-3/TRBV12-4
CDR3nt: TGTGCCAGCAGCCCTTTAGCGGGGCGGGGGTTTGATGAGCAGTTCTTC
CDR3aa: CASSPLAGRGFDEQFF

abundance: .
d_gene: TRBD1
j_gene: TRBJ2-5
len: 16
v_gene: TRBV10-3
CDR3nt: TGTGCCATCAGTGAGACAGGGGGCTGGATGAAGGAGACCCAGTACTTC
CDR3aa: CAISETGGWMKETQYF

abundance: .
d_gene: .
j_gene: TRBJ1-1
len: 13
v_gene: TRBV3-1
CDR3nt: TGTGCCACTAGATTGACCGCGAACACTGAAGCTTTCTTT
CDR3aa: CATRLTANTEAFF

abundance: .
d_gene: .
j_gene: TRBJ2-5
len: 19
v_gene: TRBV20-1
CDR3nt: TGCAGTGCTAGCCGATATAAGGGAGGCCGGAATGGAATGATGGAGACCCAGTACTTC
CDR3aa: CSASRYKGGRNGMMETQYF

abundance: few
d_gene: .
j_gene: TRBJ1-3
len: 13
v_gene: TRBV14
CDR3nt: TGTGCCAGCAGCCAAGTACGAGGTTACACCATATATTTT
CDR3aa: CASSQVRGYTIYF

abundance: .
d_gene: TRBD1
j_gene: TRBJ2-7
len: 14
v_gene: TRBV10-3
CDR3nt: TGTGCCATCAAGGCCTCCGGGACAGGGGGCGAGCAGTACTTC
CDR3aa: CAIKASGTGGEQYF

abundance: .
d_gene: .
j_gene: TRBJ1-2
len: 14
v_gene: TRBV5-1
CDR3nt: TGCGCCAGCAGCTTGGATGGACGAAACTATGGCTACACCTTC
CDR3aa: CASSLDGRNYGYTF

abundance: many
d_gene: .
j_gene: TRBJ2-1
len: 17
v_gene: TRBV24-1
CDR3nt: TGTGCCACCAGTGATGGTCCTAGAGGGTATATGGGGAATGAGCAGTTCTTC
CDR3aa: CATSDGPRGYMGNEQFF

abundance: .
d_gene: .
j_gene: TRBJ2-1
len: 17
v_gene: TRBV11-3
CDR3nt: TGTGCCAGCAGCCCCCGAACGGCGGGTCTCAACTACAATGAGCAGTTCTTC
CDR3aa: CASSPRTAGLNYNEQFF

abundance: .
d_gene: TRBD1
j_gene: TRBJ1-1
len: 16
v_gene: TRBV5-6
CDR3nt: TGTGCCAGCAGCGACCCGGGTAGGACAGGGGCTACCGAAGCTTTCTTT
CDR3aa: CASSDPGRTGATEAFF

abundance: .
d_gene: .
j_gene: TRBJ2-1
len: 16
v_gene: TRBV11-2
CDR3nt: TGTGCCAGCAGCCTACGGGAGCGACCTACTTACAATGAGCAGTTCTTC
CDR3aa: CASSLRERPTYNEQFF

abundance: few
d_gene: TRBD2
j_gene: TRBJ2-7
len: 15
v_gene: TRBV5-8
CDR3nt: TGTGCCAGCAGCGCAACTAGCGGGGTTACCTACGAGCAGTACTTC
CDR3aa: CASSATSGVTYEQYF

abundance: few
d_gene: TRBD1
j_gene: TRBJ2-2
len: 18
v_gene: TRBV12-3/TRBV12-4
CDR3nt: TGTGCCAGCAGACCTGACAGGGGCGCTACCTCGAACACCGGGGAGCTGTTTTTT
CDR3aa: CASRPDRGATSNTGELFF

abundance: few
d_gene: TRBD2
j_gene: TRBJ2-3
len: 17
v_gene: TRBV27
CDR3nt: TGTGCCAGCAGTTTCGGTAAAGCGGGGGGGCTCCCAGATACGCAGTATTTT
CDR3aa: CASSFGKAGGLPDTQYF

abundance: few
d_gene: .
j_gene: TRBJ2-3
len: 15
v_gene: TRBV10-3
CDR3nt: TGTGCCATCAGTGGTGTGGCGAGGGGCACAGATACGCAGTATTTT
CDR3aa: CAISGVARGTDTQYF

abundance: .
d_gene: TRBD2
j_gene: TRBJ2-1
len: 16
v_gene: TRBV9
CDR3nt: TGTGCCAGCAGCCAAAGAGGGCTAGCGGGGTACAATGAGCAGTTCTTC
CDR3aa: CASSQRGLAGYNEQFF

abundance: .
d_gene: .
j_gene: TRBJ1-2
len: 15
v_gene: TRBV20-1
CDR3nt: TGCAGTGCTGATAGCCCTATTCGGACCGACAATGGCTACACCTTC
CDR3aa: CSADSPIRTDNGYTF

abundance: few
d_gene: .
j_gene: TRBJ1-4
len: 13
v_gene: TRBV10-3
CDR3nt: TGTGCCATCAGTGACGGACCAAATGAAAAACTGTTTTTT
CDR3aa: CAISDGPNEKLFF

abundance: .
d_gene: TRBD1
j_gene: TRBJ2-1
len: 16
v_gene: TRBV7-9
CDR3nt: TGTGCCAGCAGCCCAACCCGGACAGGGATCTACAATGAGCAGTTCTTC
CDR3aa: CASSPTRTGIYNEQFF

abundance: .
d_gene: TRBD2
j_gene: TRBJ2-1
len: 17
v_gene: TRBV27
CDR3nt: TGTGCCAGCAGGGCGGGTAGTGGGAGGGCAGCCTACAATGAGCAGTTCTTC
CDR3aa: CASRAGSGRAAYNEQFF

abundance: .
d_gene: .
j_gene: TRBJ2-5
len: 15
v_gene: TRBV5-1
CDR3nt: TGCGCCAGCACCCCCATCGGGGGTAGAGAAGAGACCCAGTACTTC
CDR3aa: CASTPIGGREETQYF

abundance: .
d_gene: .
j_gene: TRBJ2-1
len: 16
v_gene: TRBV12-3/TRBV12-4
CDR3nt: TGTGCCAGCAGTTTAAGTACTAGGTGGGGTTACAATGAGCAGTTCTTC
CDR3aa: CASSLSTRWGYNEQFF

abundance: .
d_gene: .
j_gene: TRBJ2-7
len: 12
v_gene: TRBV20-1
CDR3nt: TGCAGTGCTAGTCGGGGGCCCAACGAGCAGTACTTC
CDR3aa: CSASRGPNEQYF

abundance: .
d_gene: .
j_gene: TRBJ1-1
len: 15
v_gene: TRBV7-8
CDR3nt: TGTGCCAGCACCACTTACCGGGACACGAACACTGAAGCTTTCTTT
CDR3aa: CASTTYRDTNTEAFF

abundance: .
d_gene: TRBD1
j_gene: TRBJ2-1
len: 15
v_gene: TRBV7-2
CDR3nt: TGTGCCAGCAGCCCGGACAGGGGATTTCGGAATGAGCAGTTCTTC
CDR3aa: CASSPDRGFRNEQFF

abundance: few
d_gene: .
j_gene: TRBJ1-2
len: 15
v_gene: TRBV12-3/TRBV12-4
CDR3nt: TGTGCCAGCAGTTTAGCCGCACAGCCGTTTTATGGCTACACCTTC
CDR3aa: CASSLAAQPFYGYTF

abundance: few
d_gene: .
j_gene: TRBJ2-7
len: 13
v_gene: TRBV14
CDR3nt: TGTGCCAGCAGCCGCCGCCCCCGATACGAGCAGTACTTC
CDR3aa: CASSRRPRYEQYF

abundance: .
d_gene: TRBD2
j_gene: TRBJ2-1
len: 16
v_gene: TRBV7-2
CDR3nt: TGTGCCAGCAGCTCAAACCCGCTAGCGGAGTACAATGAGCAGTTCTTC
CDR3aa: CASSSNPLAEYNEQFF

abundance: .
d_gene: TRBD2
j_gene: TRBJ2-1
len: 16
v_gene: TRBV5-1
CDR3nt: TGCGCCAGCAGCTCGCATTCTAGCGGGAGGGTGAATGAGCAGTTCTTC
CDR3aa: CASSSHSSGRVNEQFF

abundance: .
d_gene: TRBD2
j_gene: TRBJ2-1
len: 16
v_gene: TRBV7-9
CDR3nt: TGTGCCAGCAGCCCGACGGGACTAGCTTTCTACAATGAGCAGTTCTTC
CDR3aa: CASSPTGLAFYNEQFF

abundance: few
d_gene: TRBD2
j_gene: TRBJ2-2
len: 16
v_gene: TRBV20-1
CDR3nt: TGCAGTTCACCGCGGGGGGGGAATCTGAACACCGGGGAGCTGTTTTTT
CDR3aa: CSSPRGGNLNTGELFF

abundance: .
d_gene: .
j_gene: TRBJ1-4
len: 17
v_gene: TRBV28
CDR3nt: TGTGCCAGCAGTTTTTCAGGGCTGGGAGCAACTAATGAAAAACTGTTTTTT
CDR3aa: CASSFSGLGATNEKLFF

abundance: .
d_gene: .
j_gene: TRBJ2-3
len: 14
v_gene: TRBV11-2
CDR3nt: TGTGCCAGCAGCTTGGGCCCTCGGGAAGATACGCAGTATTTT
CDR3aa: CASSLGPREDTQYF

abundance: few
d_gene: .
j_gene: TRBJ2-1
len: 11
v_gene: TRBV10-3
CDR3nt: TGTGCCACCCTTACCAGCGATGAGCAGTTCTTC
CDR3aa: CATLTSDEQFF

abundance: .
d_gene: TRBD1
j_gene: TRBJ2-5
len: 15
v_gene: TRBV5-1
CDR3nt: TGCGCCAGCAGCTTTTTAGGAGACAGGGGAGAGACCCAGTACTTC
CDR3aa: CASSFLGDRGETQYF

abundance: once
d_gene: .
j_gene: TRBJ2-7
len: 14
v_gene: TRBV20-1
CDR3nt: TGCAGTGCTAGGAGCACCAGAGAGGGCTACGAGCAGTACTTC
CDR3aa: CSARSTREGYEQYF

abundance: .
d_gene: .
j_gene: TRBJ2-5
len: 13
v_gene: TRBV20-1
CDR3nt: TGCAGTGCTAGCGGGGGTCCCCAAGAGACCCAGTACTTC
CDR3aa: CSASGGPQETQYF

abundance: few
d_gene: TRBD1
j_gene: TRBJ2-2
len: 16
v_gene: TRBV3-1
CDR3nt: TGTGCCAGCAGCCAAGGAGACAGGGGGCTCACCGGGGAGCTGTTTTTT
CDR3aa: CASSQGDRGLTGELFF

abundance: few
d_gene: .
j_gene: TRBJ2-7
len: 15
v_gene: TRBV7-2
CDR3nt: TGTGCCAGCAGCTTAGAGGGGGGACTCCTCGGGGAGCAGTACTTC
CDR3aa: CASSLEGGLLGEQYF

abundance: few
d_gene: TRBD2
j_gene: TRBJ2-1
len: 19
v_gene: TRBV12-3/TRBV12-4
CDR3nt: TGTGCCTTCAGTTCTCCGGGACTAGCGGGAGGGGGTCTCTACAATGAGCAGTTCTTC
CDR3aa: CAFSSPGLAGGGLYNEQFF

abundance: few
d_gene: .
j_gene: TRBJ1-1
len: 12
v_gene: TRBV20-1
CDR3nt: TGCAGTGCGGACCAGGGAGGCACTGAAGCTTTCTTT
CDR3aa: CSADQGGTEAFF

abundance: few
d_gene: TRBD1
j_gene: TRBJ1-2
len: 15
v_gene: TRBV27
CDR3nt: TGTGCCAGCAGTTTCATTAGACAGGGCCTCTATGGCTACACCTTC
CDR3aa: CASSFIRQGLYGYTF

abundance: .
d_gene: .
j_gene: TRBJ2-7
len: 10
v_gene: TRBV1
CDR3nt: TGCACCAGCAGCCACGACGAGCAGTACTTC
CDR3aa: CTSSHDEQYF

abundance: few
d_gene: TRBD2
j_gene: TRBJ2-3
len: 15
v_gene: TRBV7-9
CDR3nt: TGTGCCAGCAGCCCCGGACCCTGGGAGGGAGATACGCAGTATTTT
CDR3aa: CASSPGPWEGDTQYF

abundance: .
d_gene: TRBD1
j_gene: TRBJ2-2
len: 17
v_gene: TRBV6-5
CDR3nt: TGTGCCAGCAGTTTTGGGACAGGGTCGCGGAACACCGGGGAGCTGTTTTTT
CDR3aa: CASSFGTGSRNTGELFF